This T cell receptor beta chain originates from a study of control samples from healthy donors and cancer patients. Clones were sequenced by immunoSEQ multiplex PCR, and TCRdb holds only the in-frame ones, with some missing. The data contain around 84,000 clones, approximately 82% of them singletons. CDR1 MNHEY and CDR2 SMNVEV come from the germline V gene (reference sequence). The CDR3 is made up of 13 amino acids. The ends were cut back, 5 bases at V and 7 bases at J, with 12 bases in the middle. The V call is TRBV27, the J call TRBJ1-5; no firm D call. This clonotype was sampled from a man aged 60 to 75 with head and neck cancer. Sequenced input: PBMCs. This CDR3 reads CASSHQADQPQHF. DNA of the CDR3: TGTGCCAGCAGTCATCAAGCAGACCAGCCCCAGCATTTT.